The 28 T cell receptor delta chains listed next were all sequenced from one sample in a study of gamma delta lymphoproliferative disorders and STAT genes. TCRdb re-processed the multiplex PCR reads via CATT. The sample carries around 4,200 delta-chain clones, around 1% recorded once. Sequencing used genomic DNA taken from PBMCs of patients and controls. Material: blood. These receptors originate from a human donor in good health.

Only a few counts were recorded for this clone. A far larger clone is one nucleotide away, so this likely arose from a read error. Other DNA sequences in this specimen translate into the identical CDR3. This rearrangement joins TRDV1 to TRDJ1, with TRDD3 identical over 9 bases. Germline CDR1 and CDR2: TSWWSYY and QGS. This CDR3 is 21 amino acids long. CDR3 loop: CALGELFPFPLPWGMYDKLIF. CDR3 DNA sequence: TGTGCCCTTGGGGAACTATTCCCTTTTCCTCTACCCTGGGGGATGTACGATAAACTCATCTTT.

This clone was observed a few times. Since a far larger clone is one base different, this is likely a read error. Other nucleotide sequences in the sample specify the same CDR3. The CDR3 sequence: CACDTGGLTRSWDTRQMFF. The CDR3 nucleotides read TGTGCCTGTGACACCGGGGGATTAACTCGCTCCTGGGACACCCGGCAGATGTTTTTC. The chain couples TRDV2 to TRDJ3; TRDD3 agrees at 7 bases. The CDR3 is 19 amino acids. Germline CDR1 GEAIGNYY, CDR2 EKD.

This clone was seen more than once but under ten times. TCRdb assigns this DNA the protein of a much larger clone, which departs from its translation at residue 5; this likely reflects a read error, and the protein shown comes from translating the DNA. This chain joins TRDV3 and TRDJ1; TRDD3 aligns across 8 bases. The ends lost 2 bases at V and 3 bases at J; junction bases unmatched: 20. The germline V gene encodes CDR1 TVYSNPD and CDR2 GDNSRS (reference sequence). The length of the CDR3 is 18 residues. CDR3 sequence reads: CAFPLRLPWGYHSDKLIF. The CDR3, as DNA: TGTGCCTTTCCCCTCCGACTCCCCTGGGGATACCATTCCGATAAACTCATCTTT.

This clone is judged medium-sized (0.01 to 0.1%). This sequence joins TRDV3 and TRDJ1; 11 positions match TRDD3. V lost 5 bases, J lost 8 bases, and 25 bases stayed unmatched. Germline assignment: CDR1 TVYSNPD and CDR2 GDNSRS (reference sequence). The CDR3 has 18 amino acids. The CDR3, as DNA: TGTGCCCTAAGGTCTACGAACCCTAATTACTGGGGGATAACCAAACTCATCTTT. It codes for CALRSTNPNYWGITKLIF.

A note on this clone: This is likely an artifact of a read error, given a far larger clone one base away. Other DNA variants within this sample encode the same CDR3. The chain combines TRDV2 with TRDJ1; 8 nucleotides line up with TRDD3. Trimming removed 3 bases from V and 0 bases from J; junction bases left unmatched: 11. The CDR3 covers 17 residues. Germline V gene sequence: CDR1 GEAIGNYY, CDR2 EKD. The CDR3 DNA follows: TGTGCCTGTGACGAAGTACTGGGGGGACCTAACACCGATAAACTCATCTTT. Amino acid sequence: CACDEVLGGPNTDKLIF.

This clone was detected only a few times. A far larger clone is off by one base, so a read error is likely. DNA of the CDR3: TGTGCCTGTGACACATCCGGTGTGACTGGGAGATCCTGGGGCACCCGACAGATGTTTTTC. Translating it yields CACDTSGVTGRSWGTRQMFF. V gene TRDV2 combines with J gene TRDJ3; TRDD3 might be the D (6 bases). The CDR3 is 20 residues long. The germline V gene has CDR1 GEAIGNYY and CDR2 EKD.

A few counts support this clone. The amino acid sequence in TCRdb belongs to a much larger clone and departs from this DNA's translation at residue 5, likely a sequencing read error; the sequence shown is translated from the DNA. The rearrangement joins TRDV2 to TRDJ1, with a weak D call TRDD3 (10 bases). The V and J ends lost 3 bases and 0 bases respectively, with 25 bases between them. The V gene's germline CDR1 is GEAIGNYY and CDR2 EKD. The CDR3 runs to 19 residues. The CDR3 DNA is TGTGCCTGTGACCCCCTTCCTACTGGGGGATCGAATGACACCGATAAACTCATCTTT. Translated: CACDPLPTGGSNDTDKLIF.

This clone came up many times. One base separates it from a far larger clone, so it is likely a read error. The CDR3 sequence: CAFIGGCTDKLIF. The CDR3 DNA reads TGTGCCTTTATTGGGGGATGCACCGATAAACTCATCTTT. This chain joins TRDV3 and TRDJ1; TRDD3 agrees at 8 bases. The CDR3 extends over 13 amino acids. Germline CDR1 TVYSNPD, CDR2 GDNSRS (reference sequence). J gave up 1 base and V 1 base, and 2 bases lay outside the gene matches.

This clone was seen a handful of times. A far larger clone is only one base removed, so a read error is likely. Other DNA sequences in this sample translate to the same CDR3. The chain recombines TRDV2 with TRDJ1; TRDD3 matches 11 bases. The germline V gene has CDR1 GEAIGNYY and CDR2 EKD. The CDR3 is made up of 17 amino acids. CDR3 sequence reads: CACDTLGDTGGADKLIF. DNA for the CDR3: TGTGCCTGTGACACCCTGGGGGATACCGGGGGAGCCGATAAACTCATTTTT.

This clone was seen only a few times. A far larger clone lies a single base away; this is likely a read error. This sample includes further DNA sequences coding for the same CDR3. V is TRDV2 and J is TRDJ1, with TRDD3 matching 9 bases. V dropped 7 bases and J dropped 2; count of bases not matched to a gene: 13. This CDR3 contains 16 residues. The germline gives CDR1 GEAIGNYY, CDR2 EKD. The CDR3: CACDEVRGILTDKLIF. The CDR3 coding sequence is TGTGCCTGCGACGAAGTAAGGGGGATACTGACCGATAAACTCATCTTT.

This clone was detected a few times. A far larger clone is only one base removed, so a read error is likely. The sample holds other DNA sequences that translate to the same CDR3. The genes are TRDV2 and TRDJ1; 9 nucleotides agree with TRDD3. The ends lost 3 bases at V and 0 bases at J; junction bases unmatched: 7. The germline V gene encodes CDR1 GEAIGNYY and CDR2 EKD. The CDR3 consists of 16 residues. The CDR3 bases are TGTGCCTGTGACCCGCTGGGGGATGTCCACACCGATAAACTCATCTTT. Amino acids: CACDPLGDVHTDKLIF.

This clone has a handful of counts. Only one base separates this from a far larger clonotype, so it likely reflects a read error. Within the sample, other DNA sequences also encode this same CDR3. V and J are TRDV2 and TRDJ1, with 9 bases aligning to TRDD3. CDR3 length equals 15 residues. Germline values: CDR1 GEAIGNYY, CDR2 EKD. V shed 0 bases, J shed 4 bases, and the junction held 5 bases outside the gene matches. Here the CDR3 reads CACDTVGDRDDKLIF. DNA of the CDR3: TGTGCCTGTGACACCGTGGGGGATAGAGACGATAAACTCATCTTT.

Worth noting for this clone: A far more abundant clone sits one base away, making this likely a read error. The sample has other DNA sequences that encode this CDR3 too. The rearrangement uses TRDV2 and TRDJ1, with TRDD3 matching 13 bases. The CDR3 runs to 19 residues. Germline CDR1 GEAIGNYY, CDR2 EKD. The DNA of the CDR3 is TGTGCCTGTGACACCCTCTTTACTGGGGGATACGAGGTAACCGATAAGCTCATCTTT. It yields the protein CACDTLFTGGYEVTDKLIF.

This clone turned up a few times. Given a far larger clone just one base away, this is likely a sequencing read error. The chain combines TRDV2 with TRDJ3, with TRDD3 matching 11 bases. The CDR3 has 20 amino acids. Germline values: CDR1 GEAIGNYY, CDR2 EKD. CDR3 protein: CAYDTGWGIRLSWDTRQMFF. The CDR3 DNA follows: TGTGCCTATGACACCGGTTGGGGGATACGCCTCTCCTGGGACACCCGACAGATGTTTTTC.

Only a few counts were recorded for this clone. TCRdb's entry gives the protein of a much larger clone, which mismatches this DNA's translation at residue 9, likely from a read error; the protein reported here is translated from the DNA. The chain is built from TRDV1 and TRDJ1, with 10 nucleotides matching TRDD3. V lost 1 base to trimming and J lost 7 bases; unmatched junction nucleotides: 18. The CDR3 extends over 19 amino acids. Germline V gene lookup returns CDR1 TSWWSYY and CDR2 QGS. The CDR3 spells CALGEPTYPGGYRLGKLIF. The CDR3 DNA sequence: TGTGCTCTTGGGGAACCCACCTACCCTGGGGGATATAGGTTAGGTAAACTCATCTTT.

As to this clone: TCRdb's listed protein matches a much larger clone and diverges from this DNA's translation at residue 6, likely through a read error; the protein shown comes from the DNA. The V gene is TRDV2, the J gene TRDJ1; 9 nucleotides agree with TRDD3. The CDR3 consists of 17 residues. Losses at the gene ends were 1 base for V and 2 bases for J; bases not matched to a gene: 10. Germline V gives CDR1 GEAIGNYY, CDR2 EKD. The CDR3 sequence is CACDTPTGGLHTDKLIF. The CDR3 DNA follows: TGTGCCTGTGACACTCCTACTGGGGGACTCCATACCGATAAACTCATCTTT.

This clone was observed a few times. The translation of this DNA and the TCRdb protein of a much larger clone differ at residue 12, probably owing to a read error; the protein shown here is translated from the DNA. This chain joins TRDV1 and TRDJ1; 8 nucleotides line up with TRDD3. V shed 0 bases and J 0 bases; nucleotides not matched to a gene: 18. Germline CDR1 and CDR2: TSWWSYY and QGS. The CDR3 is made up of 21 amino acids. The CDR3 loop is CALGELSPYWGVASYTDKLIF. The CDR3 nucleotides read TGTGCTCTTGGGGAACTATCCCCTTACTGGGGGGTAGCCTCGTACACCGATAAACTCATCTTT.

This clone was seen a few times. The translation of this DNA and the TCRdb protein of a much larger clone differ at residue 3, probably owing to a read error; the protein shown here is translated from the DNA. This chain links TRDV2 with TRDJ1, with 8 bases aligning to TRDD3. This CDR3 is 17 amino acids long. Germline V lookup: CDR1 GEAIGNYY, CDR2 EKD. The CDR3 DNA sequence: TGTGCCCGTGACCCCCTCCTAGATGGGGGATACACCGATAAACTCATCTTT. Its translation is CARDPLLDGGYTDKLIF.

Details on this clone: The protein TCRdb lists belongs to a much larger clone and differs from this DNA's translation at residue 13, which points to a read error; the protein shown is made from the DNA. The chain combines TRDV2 with TRDJ1; D is uncertain. The CDR3 length is 17 residues. The germline CDR1 and CDR2 sequences are GEAIGNYY and EKD. The CDR3, as DNA: TGTGCCTGTGACACGCTTGGGACAGGAGCTTACACCGTTAAACTCATCTTT. It translates to CACDTLGTGAYTVKLIF.

This clone has only a few counts. TCRdb's entry gives the protein of a much larger clone, which mismatches this DNA's translation at residue 14, likely from a read error; the protein reported here is translated from the DNA. V is TRDV2 and J is TRDJ1; 12 bases fit TRDD3. Looked up from germline, CDR1 is GEAIGNYY and CDR2 is EKD. The CDR3 covers 19 residues. V trimming: 0 bases; J trimming: 3 bases; junction bases outside the gene matches: 13. The CDR3 DNA reads as TGTGCCTGTGACACCGTTGATCTGGGGGATACGCAAGGTCCCGATAAACTCATCTTT. Its translation: CACDTVDLGDTQGPDKLIF.

Turning to this clone: TCRdb lists the protein of a much larger clone for this DNA, which differs at residue 17, so this is likely a read error; the protein given here is translated from the DNA itself. The rearrangement links TRDV2 to TRDJ1; 12 bases map to TRDD3. The CDR3 loop spans 21 amino acids. In germline, CDR1 is GEAIGNYY, CDR2 EKD. The CDR3 region has the DNA TGTGCCTGTGACGCTCTTAGTACTGGGGGATACCGGCCGCGGTACACCAATAAACTCATCTTT. Amino acids: CACDALSTGGYRPRYTNKLIF.

A note on this clone: TCRdb lists the protein of a much larger clone for this DNA, which differs at residue 5, so this is likely a read error; the protein given here is translated from the DNA itself. This chain links TRAV29/DV5 with TRDJ1; 13 bases line up with TRDD3. Germline loops: CDR1 NSMFDY, CDR2 ISSIKDK. Trimming removed 0 bases from V and 2 bases from J; junction bases left unmatched: 22. This CDR3 region has 22 residues. The CDR3 spells CAASESTGYWGIRVIKTDKLIF. The DNA of the CDR3 is TGTGCAGCAAGCGAATCTACTGGGTACTGGGGGATACGGGTGATTAAGACCGATAAACTCATCTTT.

With respect to this clone: Translating this DNA gives a protein that differs at residue 6 from the TCRdb one, which belongs to a much larger clone; a read error is likely, and the protein shown is this translation. CDR3 DNA sequence: TGTGCCTGTGACACAGTACTGGAGAACACCGATAAACTCATCTTT. This codes for CACDTVLENTDKLIF. V is TRDV2 and J is TRDJ1; possibly TRDD3 for D (5 bases). The J gene was missing in TCRdb and was found by matching the end of the DNA to germline. The CDR3 is made up of 15 amino acids. The V gene lost 1 base and the J gene lost 0 bases, with 11 bases spanning the gap. Germline V gene sequence: CDR1 GEAIGNYY, CDR2 EKD.

As regards this clone: TCRdb attributes to this sequence the protein of a much larger clone, which differs from the DNA translation at residue 4; a read error is likely, and the protein displayed is translated from the DNA. V gene TRDV2 combines with J gene TRDJ3; 13 bases line up with TRDD3. The CDR3 runs 21 residues. The V segment lost 5 bases and the J segment 0 bases; nucleotides outside the gene matches: 12. In germline, CDR1 is GEAIGNYY, CDR2 EKD. CDR3: CACGTTTGGYASSWDTRQMFF. The DNA of the CDR3 is TGTGCCTGTGGCACAACTACTGGGGGATACGCGAGCTCCTGGGACACCCGACAGATGTTTTTC.

This clone has just a few counts. TCRdb shows a much larger clone's protein in place of this DNA's translation, and the two differ at residue 5, likely through a read error; the protein shown is translated from the DNA. The genes are TRDV2 and TRDJ1, with 13 bases lining up with TRDD3. V was pared by 3 bases and J by 4 bases, with 16 bases of the junction left unmatched. The CDR3 has 19 amino acids. Looked up from germline, CDR1 is GEAIGNYY and CDR2 is EKD. CDR3 bases: TGTGCCTGTGACCCCGCTCCACTGGGGGATACGCCGGATGACGATAAACTCATCTTT. It codes for CACDPAPLGDTPDDDKLIF.

Turning to this clone: The translation of this DNA and the TCRdb protein of a much larger clone differ at residue 10, probably owing to a read error; the protein shown here is translated from the DNA. The chain employs TRDV2 and TRDJ3; TRDD3 might be the D (6 bases). From germline, CDR1 is GEAIGNYY and CDR2 EKD. The CDR3 is 18 amino acids. V lost 1 base and J lost 3, with 15 bases in between. The CDR3 loop is CACDTAGERFWDTRQMFF. Written as DNA, the CDR3 is TGTGCCTGTGACACGGCTGGGGAGAGATTCTGGGACACCCGACAGATGTTTTTC.

This clone is judged medium-sized. The same CDR3 arises from other DNA sequences in this sample as well. The rearrangement joins TRDV2 to TRDJ1; 7 bases fit TRDD3. J lost 3 bases, V lost 0 bases, and 12 bases had no gene match. The CDR3 runs to 17 residues. CDR1 and CDR2 (germline): GEAIGNYY, EKD. The CDR3 loop is CACDTVLSGGTADKLIF. CDR3 DNA: TGTGCCTGTGACACCGTTTTAAGTGGGGGAACGGCCGATAAACTCATCTTT.

This clone was seen a handful of times. TCRdb's protein, taken from a much larger clone, differs from this DNA's translation at residue 7, likely owing to a read error; the protein displayed comes from the DNA. The V gene is TRDV2, the J gene TRDJ1, with 10 bases that match TRDD3. Germline V gene lookup returns CDR1 GEAIGNYY and CDR2 EKD. The CDR3 loop spans 18 amino acids. The junction had 10 bases not matched to a gene; V was cut back by 1 base and J by 0 bases. CDR3 sequence (DNA): TGTGCCTGTGACACGGTCCGGGGGGGGGGATACGACACCGATAAACTCATCTTT. It is translated as CACDTVRGGGYDTDKLIF.